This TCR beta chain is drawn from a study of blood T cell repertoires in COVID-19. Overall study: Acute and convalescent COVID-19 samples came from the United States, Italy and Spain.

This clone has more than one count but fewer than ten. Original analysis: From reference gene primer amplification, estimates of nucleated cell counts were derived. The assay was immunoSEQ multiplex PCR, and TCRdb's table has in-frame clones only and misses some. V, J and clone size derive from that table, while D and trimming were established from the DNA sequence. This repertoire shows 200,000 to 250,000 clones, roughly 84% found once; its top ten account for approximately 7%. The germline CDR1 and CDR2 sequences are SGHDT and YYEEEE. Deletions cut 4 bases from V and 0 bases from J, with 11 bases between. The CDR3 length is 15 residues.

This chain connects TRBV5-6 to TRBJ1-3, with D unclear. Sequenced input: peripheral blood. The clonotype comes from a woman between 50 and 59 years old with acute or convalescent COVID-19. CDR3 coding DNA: TGTGCCAGCAGCAGACTCGGTACCTCTGGAAACACCATATATTTT. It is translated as CASSRLGTSGNTIYF.